These T cell receptor beta chains were read from a single sample in a study of a mutant IDH1 vaccine in newly diagnosed glioma. Generated by immunoSEQ multiplex PCR, the TCRdb table keeps only in-frame clones and is missing some. This table holds some 25,000 clones, around 77% found once. These receptors' antigens are unknown. The specimen comprised PBMCs, sampled from a glioma patient whose treatment included an IDH1 peptide vaccine. These receptor sequences come from a woman younger than 30 with glioma. The CDR3 runs from the conserved cysteine through the conserved F or W. The order of the fields is CDR3 DNA, CDR3 protein, J gene, D gene, clone size, V gene. D genes are given only for firm matches. Part of the rows lack a size; the others show once, few, many or a class for expanded clones.

CDR3nt: TGTGCCAGCAGTTACCGTGGTACTAACTATGGCTACACCTTC
CDR3aa: CASSYRGTNYGYTF
j_gene: TRBJ1-2
d_gene: NA
abundance: NA
v_gene: TRBV27

CDR3nt: TGCAGCGTGAGGACAGGGTCCGGGGAGCTGTTTTTT
CDR3aa: CSVRTGSGELFF
j_gene: TRBJ2-2
d_gene: TRBD1
abundance: NA
v_gene: TRBV29-1

CDR3nt: TGTGCCAGCAGCCTGCAGGGAAATGCTGGGGCCAACGTCCTGACTTTC
CDR3aa: CASSLQGNAGANVLTF
j_gene: TRBJ2-6
d_gene: NA
abundance: NA
v_gene: TRBV5-6

CDR3nt: TGTGCCAGCAGTTCCTCTTCGCAGGGCGCTGAAGCTTTCTTT
CDR3aa: CASSSSSQGAEAFF
j_gene: TRBJ1-1
d_gene: NA
abundance: few
v_gene: TRBV6-5

CDR3nt: TGTGCCAGCAGCGACAGTTACAATGAGCAGTTCTTC
CDR3aa: CASSDSYNEQFF
j_gene: TRBJ2-1
d_gene: NA
abundance: NA
v_gene: TRBV2

CDR3nt: TGTGCCATCAGTGAGGCGGTGGGGACTAGCCAAAATGAGCAGTTCTTC
CDR3aa: CAISEAVGTSQNEQFF
j_gene: TRBJ2-1
d_gene: TRBD2
abundance: NA
v_gene: TRBV10-3

CDR3nt: TGTGCCAGTAGGTTTGGGGGCCCCGGGGAGCTGTTTTTT
CDR3aa: CASRFGGPGELFF
j_gene: TRBJ2-2
d_gene: NA
abundance: NA
v_gene: TRBV19

CDR3nt: TGTGCCAGTGCCGACAGGATAAACGTCCTGACTTTC
CDR3aa: CASADRINVLTF
j_gene: TRBJ2-6
d_gene: NA
abundance: NA
v_gene: TRBV19

CDR3nt: TGTGCCAGCAGCTTAGGGGAGGGCCCCTACGAGCAGTACTTC
CDR3aa: CASSLGEGPYEQYF
j_gene: TRBJ2-7
d_gene: TRBD2
abundance: few
v_gene: TRBV7-2

CDR3nt: TGCAGTTGGAGATCGGGGCACGAGCAGTACTTC
CDR3aa: CSWRSGHEQYF
j_gene: TRBJ2-7
d_gene: NA
abundance: NA
v_gene: TRBV20-1

CDR3nt: TGTGCCAGCAGCCCCGTACAAATCACAGATACGCAGTATTTT
CDR3aa: CASSPVQITDTQYF
j_gene: TRBJ2-3
d_gene: NA
abundance: NA
v_gene: TRBV7-2

CDR3nt: TGCGCCAGCAGCCACCCGGGACTAGCGCCCTACGAGCAGTACTTC
CDR3aa: CASSHPGLAPYEQYF
j_gene: TRBJ2-7
d_gene: TRBD2
abundance: NA
v_gene: TRBV4-1

CDR3nt: TGTGCCAGTAGCCCCACGGGCTTCCAGCCCCAGCATTTT
CDR3aa: CASSPTGFQPQHF
j_gene: TRBJ1-5
d_gene: NA
abundance: few
v_gene: TRBV19

CDR3nt: TGTGCCAGCAGCTACACAGATACGCAGTATTTT
CDR3aa: CASSYTDTQYF
j_gene: TRBJ2-3
d_gene: NA
abundance: NA
v_gene: TRBV7-2

CDR3nt: TGTGCCAGCAGCCTGCCGGCGGACAATGAGCAGTTCTTC
CDR3aa: CASSLPADNEQFF
j_gene: TRBJ2-1
d_gene: NA
abundance: NA
v_gene: TRBV5-6

CDR3nt: TGTGCCAGCAGCCAGGGACTAGCGATCTCCTACAATGAGCAGTTCTTC
CDR3aa: CASSQGLAISYNEQFF
j_gene: TRBJ2-1
d_gene: TRBD2
abundance: NA
v_gene: TRBV5-4

CDR3nt: TGTGCCAGCAAAGGGAGGGAGGACGGCTACACCTTC
CDR3aa: CASKGREDGYTF
j_gene: TRBJ1-2
d_gene: NA
abundance: NA
v_gene: TRBV27

CDR3nt: TGCAGCGGGACTAGCGGGAGAGGTGAGACCCAGTACTTC
CDR3aa: CSGTSGRGETQYF
j_gene: TRBJ2-5
d_gene: TRBD2
abundance: NA
v_gene: TRBV29-1

CDR3nt: TGTGCTAGCAGCTTAGCGTTGGGGATCCAAGATACCCAGTACTTC
CDR3aa: CASSLALGIQDTQYF
j_gene: TRBJ2-5
d_gene: NA
abundance: NA
v_gene: TRBV7-7

CDR3nt: TGCAGTGCTAGGAACAGCTATGGCTACACCTTC
CDR3aa: CSARNSYGYTF
j_gene: TRBJ1-2
d_gene: NA
abundance: NA
v_gene: TRBV20-1

CDR3nt: TGTGCCAGCAGCTTACCGGTGGGGGAGGACGGGGCGATCGTGAACACTGAAGCTTTCTTT
CDR3aa: CASSLPVGEDGAIVNTEAFF
j_gene: TRBJ1-1
d_gene: NA
abundance: NA
v_gene: TRBV7-6

CDR3nt: TGTGCCACCAGCAGCCTCGGACCGCCAACCGAGCAGTACTTC
CDR3aa: CATSSLGPPTEQYF
j_gene: TRBJ2-7
d_gene: NA
abundance: NA
v_gene: TRBV15

CDR3nt: TGTGCCAGCAGTGACTCGAGGGGGGCTGGGAAACTGTTTTTT
CDR3aa: CASSDSRGAGKLFF
j_gene: TRBJ1-4
d_gene: NA
abundance: NA
v_gene: TRBV6-4

CDR3nt: TGTGCCGGCAGATCAAATTGGGGTGTGCGCGTTTCCAATGAAGCTTTCTTT
CDR3aa: CAGRSNWGVRVSNEAFF
j_gene: TRBJ1-1
d_gene: NA
abundance: few
v_gene: TRBV28

CDR3nt: TGTGCCAGCAGCTCCGGGGAGGGCCTGCGGGGAGCTTTCTTT
CDR3aa: CASSSGEGLRGAFF
j_gene: TRBJ1-1
d_gene: NA
abundance: once
v_gene: TRBV7-8

CDR3nt: TGTGCCAGTAGTATACAGGGGGCTAGTGAGCAGTTCTTC
CDR3aa: CASSIQGASEQFF
j_gene: TRBJ2-1
d_gene: TRBD1
abundance: NA
v_gene: TRBV19

CDR3nt: TGCGCCAGCAGCCGGATGGGGGGGTTTAATGCAGATACGCAGTATTTT
CDR3aa: CASSRMGGFNADTQYF
j_gene: TRBJ2-3
d_gene: TRBD2
abundance: once
v_gene: TRBV4-1

CDR3nt: TGTGCCAGCAAATTTATGGTAAGCGACTACGAGCAGTACTTC
CDR3aa: CASKFMVSDYEQYF
j_gene: TRBJ2-7
d_gene: NA
abundance: few
v_gene: TRBV2